These T cell receptor beta chains were read from a single sample in a study of early T cells in non-severe SARS-CoV-2 infection. A single record per CDR3 protein comes from TCRdb applying MiXCR to the 5' RACE reads. This sample carries about 50,000 distinct CDR3 sequences, almost 9.5% of them seen once, and the ten largest clones take 14% to 15%. Sequenced input: whole blood. The origin of the receptors is an adult who was a healthcare worker with PCR-confirmed SARS-CoV-2 infection or an uninfected control (not recorded which). Both conserved end residues are part of each CDR3. Fields, in order: J gene, V gene, CDR3 protein.

J gene: TRBJ2-1; V gene: TRBV29-1; CDR3 protein: CSVCAGLAGGPNEQFF
J gene: TRBJ1-1; V gene: TRBV2; CDR3 protein: CASSLDRPNTEAFF
J gene: TRBJ1-2; V gene: TRBV6-2/TRBV6-3; CDR3 protein: CASSYRPTRQGDYGYTF
J gene: TRBJ2-3; V gene: TRBV5-1; CDR3 protein: CASSLGQYSDTQYF
J gene: TRBJ2-1; V gene: TRBV5-3; CDR3 protein: CARSFWGLRRFF
J gene: TRBJ2-5; V gene: TRBV6-2/TRBV6-3; CDR3 protein: CASSSGTETQYF
J gene: TRBJ2-3; V gene: TRBV3-1; CDR3 protein: CASSLWTSGNTDTQYF
J gene: TRBJ2-1; V gene: TRBV6-1; CDR3 protein: CASTRAGGEQFF
J gene: TRBJ1-2; V gene: TRBV9; CDR3 protein: CASSVDDLRAPTFYYGYTF
J gene: TRBJ2-7; V gene: TRBV6-6; CDR3 protein: CASSLQAVLGTYEQYF
J gene: TRBJ2-5; V gene: TRBV5-1; CDR3 protein: CASSSDPGTQETQYF
J gene: TRBJ2-1; V gene: TRBV20-1; CDR3 protein: CSADGAPGRAGSDEQFF
J gene: TRBJ2-1; V gene: TRBV7-3; CDR3 protein: CASSLASYNEQFF
J gene: TRBJ2-7; V gene: TRBV7-2; CDR3 protein: CASSPHTSGTIYEQYF
J gene: TRBJ1-2; V gene: TRBV18; CDR3 protein: CASSPWDSLDSGYTF
J gene: TRBJ2-7; V gene: TRBV7-9; CDR3 protein: CASSLVSQTYEQYF
J gene: TRBJ2-3; V gene: TRBV6-2/TRBV6-3; CDR3 protein: CASRRTGTTDTQYF